Following are 14 T cell receptor beta chains from one sample sequenced in a study of metastatic and nonmetastatic thyroid tumors. Treatment of any kind had been given to no patient before thyroid surgery. Via MiXCR, TCRdb re-called the PCR reads. The sample records 84,000 or so clones, approximately 9% being singletons. The sample consisted of blood. These receptors originate from a female donor with papillary thyroid cancer or a benign thyroid nodule (not recorded which). Some clones in this sample may be carry-over from other donors' samples.

Many counts were recorded for this clone. V usage is TRBV20-1 and J usage is TRBJ1-2, with 10 bases aligning to TRBD1. With V trimmed by 6 bases and J by 6 bases, 7 bases remained unmatched. This CDR3 region has 13 residues. Germline lookup yields CDR1 DFQATT and CDR2 SNEGSKA (reference sequence). The chain's CDR3 is CSARTGGIDGYTF. The CDR3 bases are TGCAGTGCAAGGACAGGGGGGATTGATGGCTACACCTTC.

This clone was seen ten or more times. The chain is built from TRBV20-1 and TRBJ2-7; D is uncertain. V was pared by 0 bases and J by 6 bases, with 15 bases between. The CDR3 has 14 residues. Germline CDR1 DFQATT, CDR2 SNEGSKA (reference sequence). The CDR3 here is CSARDLRNRGEQYF. The CDR3, as DNA: TGCAGTGCTAGAGATTTGAGGAATCGAGGCGAGCAGTACTTC.

This clone was counted many times. This chain joins TRBV4-1 and TRBJ1-5; 9 nucleotides line up with TRBD1. The CDR3 totals 14 residues. Unmatched junction bases numbered 1, after V lost 2 bases and J lost 5 bases. Germline V CDR1 and CDR2: MGHRA, YSYEKL. CDR3 DNA: TGCGCCAGCAGCCAAAGGGACAGGGATCAGCCCCAGCATTTT. Translating gives CASSQRDRDQPQHF.

This clone was seen more than once but under ten times. Possible read error: a much larger clone is one base away. The rearrangement links TRBV15 to TRBJ2-5, with 7 bases fitting TRBD1. The CDR3 has 13 amino acids. CDR1 LNHNV and CDR2 YYDKDF come from the germline V gene (reference sequence). The CDR3 nucleotides read TGTGCCGCCAGCCTACAGGGGAGAGAGACCCAGTACTTC. This sequence encodes CAASLQGRETQYF.

This clone was observed at least ten times. The chain has TRBV27 and TRBJ2-3, with D possibly matching TRBD2 (6 bases). Germline V lookup: CDR1 MNHEY, CDR2 SMNVEV (reference sequence). With 8 bases removed from V and 6 bases from J, the gap between germline ends came to 12 bases. This CDR3 region has 12 residues. This chain's CDR3 is CASHHREDTQYF. For the CDR3, the DNA is TGTGCCAGCCACCATCGGGAGGATACGCAGTATTTT.

The table lists this clone with many counts. The gene calls are TRBV9 and TRBJ1-5; D gene ambiguous. The germline V gene encodes CDR1 SGDLS and CDR2 YYNGEE. This CDR3 region has 13 residues. Trimming took off 1 base at V and 4 bases at J, with 6 bases between the two ends. The CDR3 protein is CASSVHENQPQHF. CDR3 nucleotide sequence: TGTGCCAGCAGCGTACACGAGAATCAGCCCCAGCATTTT.

At least ten counts were recorded for this clone. The rearrangement joins TRBV5-1 to TRBJ1-2; D remains unclear. Trimming cost V 5 bases and J 4 bases, with 24 bases left between them. Germline assignment: CDR1 SGHRS and CDR2 YFSETQ. The CDR3 is 17 amino acids. CDR3 coding DNA: TGCGCCAGCAGATTCGCTCGCGAAGTAAAGAGAAGCTATGGCTACACCTTC. As protein: CASRFAREVKRSYGYTF.

The chain couples TRBV29-1 to TRBJ2-7; tentatively, D is TRBD1 (5 bases). V lost 1 base, J lost 6 bases, and 16 bases lay in between. The CDR3 length is 14 residues. The germline V gene has CDR1 SQVTM and CDR2 ANQGSEA. CDR3 in amino acids: CSVEVSGISGEQYF. CDR3 coding DNA: TGCAGCGTTGAAGTATCAGGGATATCGGGCGAGCAGTACTTC.

The J gene is TRBJ1-5, the V gene TRBV12-3 or TRBV12-4; D unresolved. The CDR3 runs to 15 residues. Trimming pared 5 bases from V and 0 bases from J, leaving 11 bases between. CDR3 DNA sequence: TGTGCCAGCAGTCCCGGACGGTCTAGCAATCAGCCCCAGCATTTT. It yields the protein CASSPGRSSNQPQHF.

This clone appeared a few times. This sequence may be a read error, since a much larger clone differs from it by one base. This rearrangement joins TRBV14 to TRBJ2-3; D is undetermined. The CDR3 contains 14 residues. CDR1 and CDR2 from the germline V gene are SGHDN and FVKESK. CDR3 bases: TGTGCCAGCAGCCAAGACAGGACGTTCGGTACGCATTATTTT. Protein: CASSQDRTFGTHYF.

This clone was found many times. The J gene is TRBJ1-6, the V gene TRBV11-1; 8 nucleotides align to TRBD1. CDR1 and CDR2 (germline): SGHAT, FQDESV (reference sequence). J was trimmed by 9 bases and V by 4 bases; bases with no gene match: 8. The CDR3 runs 15 residues. The CDR3 DNA is TGTGCCAGCAGCTCAAGGACAGGGACGGGTTCACCCCTCCACTTT. Protein product: CASSSRTGTGSPLHF.

This clone was counted at least ten times. The chain carries TRBV5-1 and TRBJ2-2; no definite D call. The V gene lost 0 bases and the J gene lost 4 bases, with 13 bases spanning the gap. CDR1 SGHRS and CDR2 YFSETQ come from the germline V gene. This CDR3 has 16 residues. DNA of the CDR3: TGCGCCAGCAGCTTGGCCGTGGCAGTGGGCACCGGGGAGCTGTTTTTT. As protein: CASSLAVAVGTGELFF.

V and J are TRBV11-2 and TRBJ1-1; D gene ambiguous. From germline, CDR1 is SGHAT and CDR2 FQNNGV. This CDR3 is built from 15 residues. V shed 5 bases and J shed 3 bases, with 16 bases lying between them. The DNA for the CDR3 is TGTGCCAGCAGCCGAACAAGGGAGGGCGACACTGAAGCTTTCTTT. This encodes CASSRTREGDTEAFF.

Many counts were recorded for this clone. The genes are TRBV19 and TRBJ1-5; D unclear. The germline CDR1 and CDR2 sequences are LNHDA and SQIVND (reference sequence). V was trimmed by 7 bases and J by 1 base, leaving 14 bases between them. The CDR3 runs to 15 residues. The CDR3 DNA follows: TGTGCCAGTACCACTAGACAAGGGAGCAATCAGCCCCAGCATTTT. It encodes CASTTRQGSNQPQHF.